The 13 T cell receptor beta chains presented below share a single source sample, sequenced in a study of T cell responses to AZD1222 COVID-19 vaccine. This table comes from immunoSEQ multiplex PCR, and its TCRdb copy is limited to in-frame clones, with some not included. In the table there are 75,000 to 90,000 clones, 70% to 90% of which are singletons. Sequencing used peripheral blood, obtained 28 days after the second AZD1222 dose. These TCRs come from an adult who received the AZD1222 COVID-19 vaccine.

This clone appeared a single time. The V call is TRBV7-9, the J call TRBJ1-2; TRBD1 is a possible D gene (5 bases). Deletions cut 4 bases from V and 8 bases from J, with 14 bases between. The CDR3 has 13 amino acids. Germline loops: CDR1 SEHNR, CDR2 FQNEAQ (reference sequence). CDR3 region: CASSSGLVGGYTF. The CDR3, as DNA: TGTGCCAGCAGCTCGGGACTGGTGGGCGGCTACACCTTC.

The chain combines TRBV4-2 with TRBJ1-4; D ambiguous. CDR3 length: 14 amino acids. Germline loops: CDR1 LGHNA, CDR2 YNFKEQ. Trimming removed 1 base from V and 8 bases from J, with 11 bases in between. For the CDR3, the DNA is TGTGCCAGCAGCCAAGTTCTGGCTAGAGAAAAACTGTTTTTT. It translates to CASSQVLAREKLFF.

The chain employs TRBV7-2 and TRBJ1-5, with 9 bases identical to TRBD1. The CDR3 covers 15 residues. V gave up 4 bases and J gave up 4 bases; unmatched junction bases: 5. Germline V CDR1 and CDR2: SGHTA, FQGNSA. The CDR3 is CASSYGDRVNQPQHF. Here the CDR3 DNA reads TGTGCCAGCAGCTATGGGGACAGGGTTAATCAGCCCCAGCATTTT.

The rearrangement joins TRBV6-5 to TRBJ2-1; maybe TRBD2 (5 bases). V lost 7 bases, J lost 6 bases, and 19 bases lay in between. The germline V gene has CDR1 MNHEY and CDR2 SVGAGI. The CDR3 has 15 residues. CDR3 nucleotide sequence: TGTGCCAGCATACCATTGGGGAGCGTGCGCAATGAGCAGTTCTTC. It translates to CASIPLGSVRNEQFF.

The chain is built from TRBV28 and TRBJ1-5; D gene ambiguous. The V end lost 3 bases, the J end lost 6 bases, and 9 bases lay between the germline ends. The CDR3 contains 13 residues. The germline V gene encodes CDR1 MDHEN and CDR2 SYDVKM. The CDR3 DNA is TGTGCCAGCAGTTTGATCCGGGGTCAGCCCCAGCATTTT. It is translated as CASSLIRGQPQHF.

The CDR3 loop reads CASREGQGAIVEQFF. The CDR3 DNA follows: TGTGCCAGCAGGGAGGGACAGGGGGCTATCGTTGAGCAGTTCTTC. The rearrangement joins TRBV5-5 to TRBJ2-1; 12 nucleotides match TRBD1. The CDR3 covers 15 residues. Germline values: CDR1 SGHKS, CDR2 YYEKEE (reference sequence). V shed 5 bases, J shed 9 bases, and the junction held 9 bases outside the gene matches.

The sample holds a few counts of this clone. The CDR3 protein is CASGDSYNSPLHF. For the CDR3, the DNA is TGTGCCAGCGGGGACAGTTATAATTCACCCCTCCACTTT. The gene calls are TRBV27 and TRBJ1-6, with TRBD1 identical over 7 bases. This CDR3 is built from 13 residues. Germline CDR1 is MNHEY and CDR2 is SMNVEV (reference sequence). V shed 8 bases and J 4 bases; nucleotides not matched to a gene: 2.

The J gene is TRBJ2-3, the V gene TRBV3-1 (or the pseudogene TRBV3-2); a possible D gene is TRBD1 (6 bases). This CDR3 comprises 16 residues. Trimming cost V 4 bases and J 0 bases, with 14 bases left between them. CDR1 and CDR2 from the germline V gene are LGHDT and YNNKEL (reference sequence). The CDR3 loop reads CASSLTGRQSTDTQYF. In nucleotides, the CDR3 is TGTGCCAGCAGCCTTACAGGGAGACAAAGCACAGATACGCAGTATTTT.

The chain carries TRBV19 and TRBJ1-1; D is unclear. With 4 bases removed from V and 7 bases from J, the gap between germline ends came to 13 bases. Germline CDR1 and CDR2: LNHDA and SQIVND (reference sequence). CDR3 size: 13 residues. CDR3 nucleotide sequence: TGTGCCAGTAGTACCCGAAATTTGGTTGAAGCTTTCTTT. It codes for CASSTRNLVEAFF.

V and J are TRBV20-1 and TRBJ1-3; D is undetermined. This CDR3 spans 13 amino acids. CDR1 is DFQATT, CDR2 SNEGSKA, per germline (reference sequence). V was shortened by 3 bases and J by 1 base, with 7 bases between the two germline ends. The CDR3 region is CSASGQSGNTIYF. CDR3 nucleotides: TGCAGTGCTAGTGGGCAGTCTGGAAACACCATATATTTT.

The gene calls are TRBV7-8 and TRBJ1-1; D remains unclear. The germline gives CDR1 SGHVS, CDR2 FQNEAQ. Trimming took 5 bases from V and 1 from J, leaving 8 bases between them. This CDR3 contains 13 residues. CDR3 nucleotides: TGTGCCAGCAGCCGAGGAGAGAACACTGAAGCTTTCTTT. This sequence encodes CASSRGENTEAFF.

This CDR3 is CASSFVWANQPQHF. The CDR3 DNA sequence: TGTGCCAGCAGTTTTGTATGGGCAAATCAGCCCCAGCATTTT. This chain links TRBV28 with TRBJ1-5; no clear D. Germline V lookup: CDR1 MDHEN, CDR2 SYDVKM. The V end was cut by 3 bases, the J end by 4 bases, with 10 bases between. The CDR3 loop spans 14 amino acids.

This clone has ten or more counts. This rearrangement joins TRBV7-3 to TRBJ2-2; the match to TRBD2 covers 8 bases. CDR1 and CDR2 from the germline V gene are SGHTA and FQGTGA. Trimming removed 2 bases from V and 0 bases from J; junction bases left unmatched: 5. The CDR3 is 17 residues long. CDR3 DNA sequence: TGTGCCAGCAGCTTAGATATTAGCGGGACGAACACCGGGGAGCTGTTTTTT. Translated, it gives CASSLDISGTNTGELFF.